This T cell receptor (beta chain) was observed in a study of metastatic and nonmetastatic thyroid tumors. Whole-study findings and limits: Versus benign nodules, malignant thyroid tumors reportedly had significantly higher TCR beta diversity, in blood and tumor.

TCRdb re-analyzed the PCR reads using MiXCR. Among 9,500 to 15,000 clones listed, roughly 33% were seen once. There are 13 residues in the CDR3. Germline trimming cut 5 bases from V and 5 bases from J; bases unmatched to any gene: 5. CDR1 is GTSNPN, CDR2 SVGIG, per germline (reference sequence). The table lists this clone with many counts. Its target is not known. All patients were treatment-naive before thyroid surgery. This sequence originates from a female donor with papillary thyroid cancer or a benign thyroid nodule (not recorded which). Some clones in this sample may be carry-over from other donors' samples. The rearrangement links TRBV30 to TRBJ1-4, with 7 bases that match TRBD1. Sequencing used tumor tissue. In DNA form, the CDR3 reads TGTGCCTGGGAGGGACAGAGAAATGAAAAACTGTTTTTT. Its protein is CAWEGQRNEKLFF.